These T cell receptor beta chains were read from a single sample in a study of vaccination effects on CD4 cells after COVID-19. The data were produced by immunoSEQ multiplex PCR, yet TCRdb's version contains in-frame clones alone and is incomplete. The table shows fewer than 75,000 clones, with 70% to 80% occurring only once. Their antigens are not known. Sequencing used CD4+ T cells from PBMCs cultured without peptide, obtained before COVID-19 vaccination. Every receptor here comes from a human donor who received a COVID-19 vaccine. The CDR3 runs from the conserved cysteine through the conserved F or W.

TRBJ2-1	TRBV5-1	CASSSTTGGNEQFF
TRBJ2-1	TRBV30	CAWSRGSYNEQFF
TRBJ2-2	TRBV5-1	CASSLQWTASGPNTGELFF
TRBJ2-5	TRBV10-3	CAISGGGLGGETQYF
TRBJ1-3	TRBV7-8	CASSLSGYRGQTGNTIYF
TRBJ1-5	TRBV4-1	CASSLRTGPQPQHF
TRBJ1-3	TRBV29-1	CSGGTAGNTIYF
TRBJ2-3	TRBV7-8	CASSLGLATTDTQYF
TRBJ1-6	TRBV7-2	CASSLEWSGLSPLHF
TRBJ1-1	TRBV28	CASIDRSRGTEAFF
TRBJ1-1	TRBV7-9	CASTVNTEAFF
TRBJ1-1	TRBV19	CASSAGQGRYTEAFF
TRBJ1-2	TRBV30	CAWGQYGYTF
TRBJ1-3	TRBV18	CASSPGFSGNTIYF
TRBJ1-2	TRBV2	CASSESRGYTF
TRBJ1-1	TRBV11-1	CASSLVPPTEAFF
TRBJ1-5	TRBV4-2	CASSQSPTGDQPQHF
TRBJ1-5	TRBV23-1	CASSQGGRTDQPQHF
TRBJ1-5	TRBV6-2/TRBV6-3	CASSRIDRNGNQPQHF
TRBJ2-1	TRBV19	CASSRGGPRDEQFF
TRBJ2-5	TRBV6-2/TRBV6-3	CASSSLTGLSEKKGVRETQYF
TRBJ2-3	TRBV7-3	CASSLGQGLTDTQYF